This T cell receptor (beta chain) came from a study of T cell responses to AZD1222 COVID-19 vaccine. The study, taken as a whole, reports: The breadth and depth of Spike-specific TCRs increased once two AZD1222 doses had been given.

In germline, CDR1 is MNHNY, CDR2 SVGAGI (reference sequence). The V end lost 3 bases, the J end lost 8 bases, and 13 bases lay between the germline ends. CDR3 size: 13 residues. Profiling relied on immunoSEQ multiplex PCR, and the TCRdb table lists in-frame clones only, not all of them. The sample consists of about 180,000 clones, around 94% of them appearing once. On this clone: Antigen specificity is unknown.

This sequence originates from an adult who received the AZD1222 COVID-19 vaccine. The chain uses TRBV6-6 and TRBJ1-2; the D is unclear. The starting material was peripheral blood, obtained 28 days after the second AZD1222 dose. CDR3 region: CASSYTSGYGYTF. The CDR3 DNA is TGTGCCAGCAGTTATACTTCCGGGTACGGCTACACCTTC.